This T cell receptor beta chain was found in a study of graft-versus-host responses after intestinal transplantation. Study details: Following induction with anti-thymocyte globulin, all recipients were given tacrolimus and steroids for three to four years.

The assay was immunoSEQ multiplex PCR, and TCRdb's table has in-frame clones only and misses some. The sample lists 55,000 to 70,000 clones, under 95% occurring once. The TCR was taken from a human patient who received an intestinal transplant, so some T cells may come from the graft donor. Sequences were derived from PBMCs, sampled 118 days after intestinal transplantation.

CDR3 residues: CASSPDGMSYEQYF. CDR3 DNA sequence: TGTGCCAGCAGCCCCGATGGGATGTCCTACGAGCAGTACTTC. This chain links TRBV11-3 with TRBJ2-7, with D unclear. The CDR3 covers 14 residues. Trimming left V 5 bases short and J 1 base short, with 12 bases between. Per the germline V gene, CDR1 is SGHNT and CDR2 is YENEEA. Filled out from reference TRBV11-3 and TRBJ2-7, the complete variable domain reads EAGVVQSPRYKIIEKKQPVAFWCNPISGHNTLYWYLQNLGQGPELLIRYENEEAVDDSQLPKDRFSAERLKGVDSTLKIQPAELGDSAVYLCASSPDGMSYEQYFGPGTRLTVT.